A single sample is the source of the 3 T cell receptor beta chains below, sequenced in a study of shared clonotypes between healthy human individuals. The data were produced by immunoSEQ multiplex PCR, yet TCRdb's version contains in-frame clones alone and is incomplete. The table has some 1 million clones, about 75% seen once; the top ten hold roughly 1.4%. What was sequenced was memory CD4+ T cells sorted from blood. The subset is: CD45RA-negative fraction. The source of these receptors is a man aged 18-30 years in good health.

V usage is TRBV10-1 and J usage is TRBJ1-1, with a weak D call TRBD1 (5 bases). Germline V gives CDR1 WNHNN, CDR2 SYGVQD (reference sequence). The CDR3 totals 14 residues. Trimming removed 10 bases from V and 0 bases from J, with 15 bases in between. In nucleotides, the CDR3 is TGCGCCAACGAGACAGAAAGCTTGAACACTGAAGCTTTCTTT. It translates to CANETESLNTEAFF.

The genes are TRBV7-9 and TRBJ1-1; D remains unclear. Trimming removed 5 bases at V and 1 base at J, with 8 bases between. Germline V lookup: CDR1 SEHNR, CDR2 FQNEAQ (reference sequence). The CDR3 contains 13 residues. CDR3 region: CASSGAQNTEAFF. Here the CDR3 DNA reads TGTGCCAGCAGCGGAGCACAGAACACTGAAGCTTTCTTT.

CDR3 DNA sequence: TGTGCCAGCAGCAAATTACAGGGGGCCTTGGATACGCAGTATTTT. It yields the protein CASSKLQGALDTQYF. The V gene is TRBV5-5, the J gene TRBJ2-3; 9 bases agree with TRBD1. The CDR3 runs 15 residues. In germline, CDR1 is SGHKS, CDR2 YYEKEE (reference sequence). V gave up 4 bases and J gave up 6 bases; unmatched junction bases: 9.